The rows below give T cell receptor beta chains drawn from one sample of a study of cytomegalovirus exposure and HLA in healthy donors. TCRdb's copy holds only in-frame clones and misses some; the assay was immunoSEQ multiplex PCR. The data hold about 110,000 clones, with around 75% observed a single time. What was sequenced was PBMCs. These receptor sequences come from a man aged 25-40 years in good health and CMV-seronegative. Both conserved end residues are part of each CDR3. The D gene is left open where the match is weak. Clone size, where shown, is once, few, many, or a class for clones that have expanded.

J | V | D | size | DNA | CDR3
TRBJ1-2 | TRBV27 | . | once | TGTGCCAGCAGTTTATCGGGGTCCGGGACTCCCTCTTTTGGCTACACCTTC | CASSLSGSGTPSFGYTF
TRBJ2-2 | TRBV5-1 | TRBD1 | . | TGCGCCAGCAGCTCCCGGATGGACAGGGGAACCGGGGAGCTGTTTTTT | CASSSRMDRGTGELFF
TRBJ1-1 | TRBV5-1 | TRBD1 | . | TGCGCCAGCAGCAGATTAGACAGGGCCGAGACTGAAGCTTTCTTT | CASSRLDRAETEAFF
TRBJ1-5 | TRBV19 | . | few | TGTGCCAGTAGTATCCAGGGATCTTACAATCAGCCCCAGCATTTT | CASSIQGSYNQPQHF
TRBJ2-3 | TRBV5-1 | . | few | TGCGCCAGCAGCTTGGCCCAGGGTTTCAGAGATACGCAGTATTTT | CASSLAQGFRDTQYF
TRBJ2-2 | TRBV15 | . | . | TGTGCCACCAGCAGAGATCTGGGCGGGACGAACACCGGGGAGCTGTTTTTT | CATSRDLGGTNTGELFF
TRBJ2-7 | TRBV27 | TRBD2 | . | TGTGCCAGCATCTTGGGCCTAGCGGGTACTCGACTTTCCTACGAGCAGTACTTC | CASILGLAGTRLSYEQYF
TRBJ2-7 | TRBV18 | TRBD1 | . | TGTGCCAGCTCACCAGGGGACAGGGTCTACGAGCAGTACTTC | CASSPGDRVYEQYF
TRBJ1-3 | TRBV30 | . | . | TGTGCCTGGAGCGGGGGAATATTAAACACCATATATTTT | CAWSGGILNTIYF
TRBJ2-5 | TRBV25-1 | TRBD1 | . | TGTGCCAGCAGTGATCCCGGACAGGCTCAAGAGACCCAGTACTTC | CASSDPGQAQETQYF
TRBJ1-5 | TRBV27 | . | . | TGTGCCAGCAGCCCCGCCACACCAGGGTATCAGCCCCAGCATTTT | CASSPATPGYQPQHF
TRBJ1-1 | TRBV29-1 | . | few | TGCAGCGTAAGAGTCCCTGAAGCTTTCTTT | CSVRVPEAFF
TRBJ2-7 | TRBV10-3 | . | . | TGTGCCATCAGGCAGGGATACGAGCAGTACTTC | CAIRQGYEQYF
TRBJ1-5 | TRBV30 | . | . | TGTGCCTGGAGTAATGGGGGCGATCAGCCCCAGCATTTT | CAWSNGGDQPQHF
TRBJ2-7 | TRBV5-6 | TRBD1 | . | TGTGCCAGCAGCCGACAGGGGGCTGGGGAGCAGTACTTC | CASSRQGAGEQYF
TRBJ1-2 | TRBV7-6 | TRBD1 | once | TGTGCCAGCAGCTTAGGCGGTGGACAGGGGAACTATGGCTACACCTTC | CASSLGGGQGNYGYTF
TRBJ2-1 | TRBV5-1 | TRBD1 | . | TGCGCCAGCAGCTTGGCCCGAGGGACAGGGGGCGATGAGCAGTTCTTC | CASSLARGTGGDEQFF
TRBJ1-2 | TRBV6-5 | TRBD1 | . | TGTGCCAGCAGCGCGACAGGGGGAAACTATGGCTACACCTTC | CASSATGGNYGYTF
TRBJ1-1 | TRBV10-1 | TRBD1 | . | TGCGCCAGCAGCACTCGACAGGGCCGGAGTACTGAAGCTTTCTTT | CASSTRQGRSTEAFF
TRBJ2-7 | TRBV7-9 | TRBD1 | . | TGTGCCAGCAGCTTCGCTACCGGGACAGATGTTTTGGGTGAGCAGTACTTC | CASSFATGTDVLGEQYF
TRBJ2-7 | TRBV7-9 | TRBD2 | once | TGTGCCAGCAGCTTGCAAGCGGGGCCCTACGAGCAGTACTTC | CASSLQAGPYEQYF
TRBJ2-1 | TRBV4-3 | . | . | TGCGCCAGCAGCCAACCTTCCTCCAATGAGCAGTTCTTC | CASSQPSSNEQFF
TRBJ2-1 | TRBV6-6 | TRBD2 | . | TGTGCCAGCGGGGCGGGAGAGGTCAATGAGCAGTTCTTC | CASGAGEVNEQFF
TRBJ2-3 | TRBV5-1 | . | . | TGCGCCAGCAGCCAACGGGGGAAAGGTGGGAATACGCAGTATTTT | CASSQRGKGGNTQYF
TRBJ1-1 | TRBV10-1 | . | once | TGCGCCAGCAGTGAGTCGGCCCCACCGAAAACTGAAGCTTTCTTT | CASSESAPPKTEAFF
TRBJ1-4 | TRBV7-2 | . | . | TGTGCCAGCAGCTTACTGGGCAGGGAAGAAAAACTGTTTTTT | CASSLLGREEKLFF
TRBJ2-7 | TRBV5-1 | . | . | TGCGCCAGCAGCCCTGGGGAGATCCTCCACGAGCAGTACTTC | CASSPGEILHEQYF
TRBJ2-1 | TRBV9 | TRBD2 | . | TGTGCCAGCAGCGTAGGTCGGGGGGCCTACAATGAGCAGTTCTTC | CASSVGRGAYNEQFF
TRBJ2-1 | TRBV19 | . | few | TGTGCCAGTAACGGGGGTGAGCAGTTCTTC | CASNGGEQFF
TRBJ1-1 | TRBV9 | . | . | TGTGCCAGCAGCGGGGCCACGGGGATGAGCACTGAAGCTTTCTTT | CASSGATGMSTEAFF
TRBJ2-3 | TRBV4-2 | TRBD1 | . | TGTGCCAGCAAAATCGGAACAGGGGCGGGCACAGATACGCAGTATTTT | CASKIGTGAGTDTQYF
TRBJ1-2 | TRBV9 | TRBD1 | few | TGTGCCAGCAGCGTAGGCGGGACAGGGGGGTATGGCTACACCTTC | CASSVGGTGGYGYTF
TRBJ1-1 | TRBV4-1 | . | few | TGCGCCAGCAGCCAAGAAAGGGGGAACACTGAAGCTTTCTTT | CASSQERGNTEAFF
TRBJ2-3 | TRBV23-1 | TRBD2 | . | TGCGCCAGCAGTCAACCTTACTGTCCCCTAGCGGGAAAGACAGATACGCAGTATTTT | CASSQPYCPLAGKTDTQYF
TRBJ2-1 | TRBV10-3 | . | . | TGTGCCATCCGTGAGACAGACTCCTACAATGAGCAGTTCTTC | CAIRETDSYNEQFF
TRBJ2-2 | TRBV10-3 | . | . | TGTGCCATCAAGTTCAACGGGTCGAACACCGGGGAGCTGTTTTTT | CAIKFNGSNTGELFF
TRBJ2-1 | TRBV10-1 | TRBD1 | . | TGCGCCAGCAGTGATAGGGTGGGGACAGGGGGCTACAATGAGCAGTTCTTC | CASSDRVGTGGYNEQFF
TRBJ2-1 | TRBV14 | . | . | TGTGCCAGCAGCCAAGTGTCAGGAGGCTACAATGAGCAGTTCTTC | CASSQVSGGYNEQFF
TRBJ2-3 | TRBV9 | TRBD2 | . | TGTGCCAGCAGCGTAGAATATGGGGGGGTAGGGGATACGCAGTATTTT | CASSVEYGGVGDTQYF
TRBJ1-1 | TRBV14 | TRBD1 | few | TGTGCCAGCAGCCCACTGGGACAGGGGAGGGCTTTCTTT | CASSPLGQGRAFF
TRBJ2-7 | TRBV6-5 | . | few | TGTGCCAGCAGTTACTCGAAGGGTGCGATACCGGGGGAGCAGTACTTC | CASSYSKGAIPGEQYF
TRBJ2-7 | TRBV30 | . | . | TGTGCCTGGAGTGTCGACAGCTCCTCCTACGAGCAGTACTTC | CAWSVDSSSYEQYF
TRBJ2-7 | TRBV19 | . | . | TGTGCCAGCAAACTTACTAGCAGCGCCTACGAGCAGTACTTC | CASKLTSSAYEQYF
TRBJ1-1 | TRBV11-2 | . | . | TGTGCCAGCAGCTTAGCCAGGAACACTGAAGCTTTCTTT | CASSLARNTEAFF
TRBJ1-6 | TRBV2 | TRBD1 | . | TGTGCCAGCAGCCCGGGACAGCGTAATTCACCCCTCCACTTT | CASSPGQRNSPLHF
TRBJ2-3 | TRBV6-5 | TRBD1 | . | TGTGCCAGCAGTTACTCTGGCAGGGGGCTTTCAGATACGCAGTATTTT | CASSYSGRGLSDTQYF
TRBJ1-2 | TRBV9 | . | . | TGTGCCAGCAGCGGGGGCCTGTATGGCTACACCTTC | CASSGGLYGYTF
TRBJ2-4 | TRBV5-4 | TRBD2 | . | TGTGCCACCGAAAGGGGGGTAGCGGGAGGGCCGGGCAAAAACATTCAGTACTTC | CATERGVAGGPGKNIQYF
TRBJ2-3 | TRBV9 | . | . | TGTGCCAGCAGCGTTGGCTTTCCTCACACAGATACGCAGTATTTT | CASSVGFPHTDTQYF
TRBJ1-5 | TRBV28 | . | . | TGTGCCAGCAGTTTCGGGGACATAGATCAGCCCCAGCATTTT | CASSFGDIDQPQHF